This T cell receptor beta chain was sequenced in a study of blood T cell repertoires in COVID-19. Study-wide background: Sites across the United States, Italy and Spain contributed samples from acute and convalescent COVID-19.

How the authors handled the data: Nucleated cell number was recorded as an estimate derived from reference gene primer amplification. Repertoires were generated with immunoSEQ multiplex PCR, while TCRdb's copy carries only in-frame clones and drops some. V and J calls plus clone size are reproduced from that table; the DNA served to infer D and trimming. The sample contains about 210,000 clones, 80% to 90% of which appear only once. This CDR3 has 15 residues. Germline CDR1 and CDR2: MDHEN and SYDVKM. V lost 6 bases, J lost 5 bases, and 14 bases lay in between. This TCR came from a woman aged 45-59 years with active or convalescent COVID-19. The V gene is TRBV28, the J gene TRBJ1-6; D is unclear. Sequencing used peripheral blood. CDR3 in DNA: TGTGCCAGCAGAAAACCGGGTCTAAATAATTCACCCCTCCACTTT. Translating gives CASRKPGLNNSPLHF.